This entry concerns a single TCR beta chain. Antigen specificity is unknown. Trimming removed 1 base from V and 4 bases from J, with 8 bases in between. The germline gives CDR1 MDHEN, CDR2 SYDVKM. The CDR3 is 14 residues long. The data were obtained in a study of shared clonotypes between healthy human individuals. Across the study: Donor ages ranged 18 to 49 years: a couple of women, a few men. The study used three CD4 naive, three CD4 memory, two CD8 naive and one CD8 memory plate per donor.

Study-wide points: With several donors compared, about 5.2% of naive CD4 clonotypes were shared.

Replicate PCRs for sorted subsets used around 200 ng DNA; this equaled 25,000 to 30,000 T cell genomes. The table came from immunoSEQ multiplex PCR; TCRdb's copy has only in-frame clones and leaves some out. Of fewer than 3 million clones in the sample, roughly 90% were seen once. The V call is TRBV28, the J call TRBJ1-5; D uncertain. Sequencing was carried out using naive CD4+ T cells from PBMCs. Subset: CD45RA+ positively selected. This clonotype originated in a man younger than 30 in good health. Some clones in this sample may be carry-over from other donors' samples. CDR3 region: CASSLFYSNQPQHF. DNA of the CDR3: TGTGCCAGCAGTTTATTTTACAGTAATCAGCCCCAGCATTTT.